These 19 T cell receptor beta chains were sequenced from one sample in a study of graft-versus-host responses after intestinal transplantation. The antigens of these receptors remain unknown. Profiled with immunoSEQ multiplex PCR; TCRdb holds only in-frame clones, not every one. The repertoire consists of about 83,000 clones, with 70% to 90% occurring once and the leading ten covering less than 0.4%. Sequencing used unstimulated CD4+ T cells sorted from spleen or lymph node cells, obtained before intestinal transplant. The receptors derive from a human donor who received an intestinal transplant.

This chain joins TRBV27 and TRBJ1-6; the match to TRBD1 covers 8 bases. Germline CDR1 is MNHEY and CDR2 is SMNVEV (reference sequence). This CDR3 is 14 amino acids long. After removal of 4 bases from V and 11 bases from J, the junction contained 7 bases not matched to a gene. In DNA form, the CDR3 reads TGTGCCAGCAGTTCAGGGGGCCCCTCCCCACCCCTCCACTTT. Protein: CASSSGGPSPPLHF.

The V and J genes are TRBV6-1 and TRBJ2-7, with TRBD2 matching 7 bases. V was pared by 6 bases and J by 5 bases, with 7 bases of the junction left unmatched. This CDR3 has 13 amino acids. CDR1 MNHNS and CDR2 SASEGT come from the germline V gene. The CDR3 spells CASRELASHEQYF. The CDR3 DNA follows: TGTGCCAGCAGAGAACTAGCGAGCCACGAGCAGTACTTC.

This chain uses TRBV6-1 with TRBJ1-1, with 7 bases lining up with TRBD1. This CDR3 has 17 residues. V lost 4 bases and J lost 3; bases outside the gene matches: 14. Germline V CDR1 and CDR2: MNHNS, SASEGT. The CDR3 is CASSGRGMIGRDTEAFF. CDR3 in DNA: TGTGCCAGCAGTGGCAGGGGGATGATCGGTAGAGACACTGAAGCTTTCTTT.

The chain combines TRBV5-6 with TRBJ2-5; D possibly corresponds to TRBD2 (5 bases). The CDR3 extends over 14 amino acids. CDR1 SGHDT and CDR2 YYEEEE come from the germline V gene. V lost 6 bases and J lost 5, with 17 bases in between. CDR3 nucleotides: TGTGCCAGCAACCGGATGGCGGGTGTGGAGACCCAGTACTTC. Protein sequence: CASNRMAGVETQYF.

The chain has TRBV6-5 and TRBJ1-6; TRBD1 is a possible D gene (6 bases). V gave up 4 bases and J gave up 7 bases, with 8 bases separating them. Germline V gene data show CDR1 as MNHEY and CDR2 as SVGAGI. The CDR3 has 13 residues. The CDR3 DNA follows: TGTGCCAGCAGTTTCGGACAGAATTCACCCCTCCACTTT. Residues: CASSFGQNSPLHF.

J is TRBJ1-2 and V is TRBV19, with 8 bases that match TRBD1. From germline, CDR1 is LNHDA and CDR2 SQIVND (reference sequence). CDR3 length: 15 amino acids. The V and J ends lost 5 bases and 2 bases, in that order; junction bases with no gene match: 7. In DNA form, the CDR3 reads TGTGCCAGTAGTCCGGAGGACAGGGTAAACTATGGCTACACCTTC. It specifies CASSPEDRVNYGYTF.

The chain combines TRBV2 with TRBJ1-5; TRBD1 agrees at 7 bases. Trimming removed 2 bases from V and 1 base from J; junction bases left unmatched: 5. The CDR3 contains 16 residues. Germline-derived CDR1 and CDR2 are SNHLY and FYNNEI. The CDR3 is CASSEQGQASNQPQHF. As DNA, the CDR3 is TGTGCCAGCAGTGAACAAGGACAGGCCAGCAATCAGCCCCAGCATTTT.

The chain joins TRBV5-8 to TRBJ2-5, with a tentative D call TRBD1 (5 bases). The length of the CDR3 is 14 residues. Germline V lookup: CDR1 SGHTS, CDR2 YDEGEE. V lost 3 bases and J lost 5, with 14 bases in between. CDR3 amino acids: CASSSGLAVETQYF. The CDR3 coding sequence is TGTGCCAGCAGCTCAGGGCTCGCCGTTGAGACCCAGTACTTC.

CDR3 nucleotide sequence: TGTGCCAGCAGTGACTACTGGGGGGTTATCGCAGATACGCAGTATTTT. Amino acids: CASSDYWGVIADTQYF. The chain has TRBV6-1 and TRBJ2-3; D is possibly TRBD2 (6 bases). V gave up 3 bases and J gave up 4 bases, with 17 bases separating them. Germline V gene data show CDR1 as MNHNS and CDR2 as SASEGT. This CDR3 region has 16 residues.

The gene calls are TRBV6-4 and TRBJ1-5; D ambiguous. The V end was cut by 3 bases, the J end by 3 bases, with 6 bases between. Germline CDR1 reads MRHNA; CDR2 reads SNTAGT. This CDR3 is built from 13 residues. The CDR3 spells CASSEADNQPQHF. The DNA for the CDR3 is TGTGCCAGCAGTGAGGCAGACAATCAGCCCCAGCATTTT.

The genes are TRBV27 and TRBJ1-6, with D unresolved. CDR1 and CDR2 (germline): MNHEY, SMNVEV (reference sequence). Trimming stripped 3 bases from V and 6 bases from J, with 9 bases between. The CDR3 length is 14 residues. The DNA of the CDR3 is TGTGCCAGCAGTTTCCGGGAAGGTAATTCACCCCTCCACTTT. Translated: CASSFREGNSPLHF.

The V gene is TRBV7-9, the J gene TRBJ2-7, with TRBD2 identical over 8 bases. From germline, CDR1 is SEHNR and CDR2 FQNEAQ (reference sequence). This CDR3 is built from 12 residues. This CDR3 is CASSRDGTSLVV. In nucleotides, the CDR3 is TGTGCCAGCAGTCGAGACGGGACTAGTCTGGTTGTC.

The chain joins TRBV5-6 to TRBJ1-1; weak D call: TRBD1 (5 bases). The CDR3 consists of 14 residues. V lost 4 bases to trimming and J lost 3 bases, with 13 bases between them. CDR1 is SGHDT, CDR2 YYEEEE, per germline. The CDR3 DNA follows: TGTGCCAGCAGCGGGGGTGGAGGGGACACTGAAGCTTTCTTT. Translation gives CASSGGGGDTEAFF.

The chain has TRBV6-6 and TRBJ1-1, with 7 bases identical to TRBD1. V lost 6 bases and J lost 1; bases outside the gene matches: 5. Germline V gene data show CDR1 as MNHNY and CDR2 as SVGAGI (reference sequence). The CDR3 runs to 14 residues. CDR3 amino acids: CASRIPGGNTEAFF. The CDR3 region has the DNA TGTGCCAGCAGAATTCCAGGGGGGAACACTGAAGCTTTCTTT.

V usage is TRBV7-8 and J usage is TRBJ2-7, with TRBD1 matching over 10 bases. V trimming: 4 bases; J trimming: 0 bases; junction bases outside the gene matches: 3. Germline CDR1 is SGHVS and CDR2 is FQNEAQ. The CDR3 spans 15 residues. The CDR3 protein is CASSSGQGSSYEQYF. The CDR3 coding sequence is TGTGCCAGCAGCTCGGGACAGGGGAGCTCCTACGAGCAGTACTTC.

The chain combines TRBV14 with TRBJ2-3, with 7 bases lining up with TRBD2. Losses at the gene ends were 7 bases for V and 5 bases for J; bases not matched to a gene: 18. The CDR3 loop spans 17 amino acids. Per germline, CDR1 SGHDN and CDR2 FVKESK. The CDR3 loop reads CASNTTRAGQRGDTQYF. CDR3 in DNA: TGTGCCAGCAACACGACGAGAGCGGGGCAACGTGGAGATACGCAGTATTTT.

The chain has TRBV4-2 and TRBJ2-7; the D is unclear. The CDR3 has 12 amino acids. The germline V gene has CDR1 LGHNA and CDR2 YNFKEQ. With 5 bases removed from V and 0 bases from J, the gap between germline ends came to 5 bases. CDR3: CASSSNSYEQYF. CDR3 in DNA: TGTGCCAGCAGCTCAAACTCCTACGAGCAGTACTTC.

V usage is TRBV6-5 and J usage is TRBJ1-6, with TRBD1 matching 11 bases. This CDR3 spans 15 amino acids. Germline V gene lookup returns CDR1 MNHEY and CDR2 SVGAGI. V lost 5 bases to trimming and J lost 8 bases; unmatched junction nucleotides: 5. The chain's CDR3 is CASSQGQGAHSPLHF. The CDR3 DNA follows: TGTGCCAGCAGTCAAGGACAGGGGGCCCATTCACCCCTCCACTTT.

The genes are TRBV7-8 and TRBJ2-7; D not certain. Germline V CDR1 and CDR2: SGHVS, FQNEAQ. This CDR3 region has 14 residues. Trimming stripped 5 bases from V and 1 base from J, with 12 bases between. CDR3 sequence reads: CASSPLRHSYEQYF. CDR3 nucleotides: TGTGCCAGCAGCCCCCTGAGACATTCCTACGAGCAGTACTTC.